Below, one TCR beta chain is given with its context. Method: immunoSEQ multiplex PCR; TCRdb's copy keeps in-frame clones and lacks some. The sample has about 83,000 clones, about 89% seen once. This record comes from a study of T cell changes during pregnancy in multiple sclerosis. Germline lookup yields CDR1 SGHAT and CDR2 FQNNGV. This CDR3 has 13 residues. V was pared by 0 bases and J by 7 bases, with 7 bases between. V usage is TRBV11-2 and J usage is TRBJ2-1; D unresolved. The sample in question was PBMCs, obtained in the first trimester of pregnancy. This sequence was found in a female donor in good health, serving as a control in a pregnancy study. Some clones in this sample may be carry-over from other donors' samples. CDR3 region: CASSLDPRNEQFF. The CDR3 nucleotides are TGTGCCAGCAGCTTAGATCCCAGAAATGAGCAGTTCTTC. Looking up the rest from reference TRBV11-2 and TRBJ2-1 gives the full variable domain: EAGVAQSPRYKIIEKRQSVAFWCNPISGHATLYWYQQILGQGPKLLIQFQNNGVVDDSQLPKDRFSAERLKGVDSTLKIQPAKLEDSAVYLCASSLDPRNEQFFGPGTRLTVL.